This T cell receptor (beta chain) stems from a study of T cells in Graves' hyperthyroidism and ophthalmopathy. Whole-study findings and limits: Blood also carried most thyroid clonotypes expanded above 0.001. Ophthalmopathy, as predicted by the model, came a median about seven months after the prediction.

In patients aged 18 to 65, hyperthyroidism was newly diagnosed, with duration under 2 months. RNA transcripts were the template for amplifying TCR beta CDR3 regions. Carried out on the TCR CDR3, a first-round RT-PCR used the HTBI primer set. TCRdb reanalysed the multiplex PCR reads using MiXCR and keeps one entry per CDR3 protein. The data hold 340,000 or so distinct CDR3 sequences, with 20% to 25% observed a single time. In germline, CDR1 is SGHVS, CDR2 FQNEAQ. The CDR3 is made up of 14 amino acids. Trimming pared 9 bases from V and 2 bases from J, leaving 14 bases between. As for this clonotype: Its antigen is as yet unknown.

This chain connects TRBV7-8 to TRBJ2-1, with D maybe TRBD2 (5 bases). The sequence derives from a woman in her 50s with Graves' hyperthyroidism. The source material was blood. CDR3 amino acids: CASNTGNPYNEQFF. CDR3 nucleotide sequence: TGTGCCAGTAATACGGGGAACCCCTACAATGAGCAGTTCTTC.